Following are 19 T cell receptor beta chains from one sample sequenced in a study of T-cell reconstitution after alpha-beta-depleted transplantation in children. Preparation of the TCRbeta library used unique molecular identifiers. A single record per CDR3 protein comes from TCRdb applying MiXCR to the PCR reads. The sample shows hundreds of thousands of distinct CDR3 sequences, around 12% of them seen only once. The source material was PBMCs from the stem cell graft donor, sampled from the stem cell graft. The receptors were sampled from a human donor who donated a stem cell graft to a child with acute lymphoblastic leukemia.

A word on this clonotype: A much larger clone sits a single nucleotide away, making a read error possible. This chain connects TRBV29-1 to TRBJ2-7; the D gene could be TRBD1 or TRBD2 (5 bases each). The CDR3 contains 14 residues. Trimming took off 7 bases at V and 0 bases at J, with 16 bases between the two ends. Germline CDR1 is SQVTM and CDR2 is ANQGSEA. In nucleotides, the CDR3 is TGCAGCGCCATGGGACCAATCAGCTCCTACGAGCAGTACTTC. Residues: CSAMGPISSYEQYF.

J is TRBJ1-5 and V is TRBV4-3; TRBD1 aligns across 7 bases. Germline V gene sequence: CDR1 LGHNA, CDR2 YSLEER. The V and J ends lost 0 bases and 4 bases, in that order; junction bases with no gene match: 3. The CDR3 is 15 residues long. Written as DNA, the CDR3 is TGCGCCAGCAGCCAAGATGGACAGGAGAATCAGCCCCAGCATTTT. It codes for CASSQDGQENQPQHF.

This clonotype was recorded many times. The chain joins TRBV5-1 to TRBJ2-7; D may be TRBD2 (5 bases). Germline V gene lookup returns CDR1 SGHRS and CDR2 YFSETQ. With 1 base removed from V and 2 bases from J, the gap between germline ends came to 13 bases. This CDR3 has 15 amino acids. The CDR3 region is CASSLIGGTAYEQYF. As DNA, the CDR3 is TGCGCCAGCAGCTTGATCGGAGGAACCGCCTACGAGCAGTACTTC.

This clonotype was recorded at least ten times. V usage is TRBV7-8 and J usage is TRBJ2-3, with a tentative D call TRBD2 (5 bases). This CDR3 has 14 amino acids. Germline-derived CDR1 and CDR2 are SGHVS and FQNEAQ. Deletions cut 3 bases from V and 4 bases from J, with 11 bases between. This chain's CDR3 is CASSFLTGSDTQYF. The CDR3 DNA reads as TGTGCCAGCAGCTTTTTGACGGGGTCAGATACGCAGTATTTT. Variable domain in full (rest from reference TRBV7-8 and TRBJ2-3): GAGVSQSPRYKVAKRGQDVALRCDPISGHVSLFWYQQALGQGPEFLTYFQNEAQLDKSGLPSDRFFAERPEGSVSTLKIQRTQQEDSAVYLCASSFLTGSDTQYFGPGTRLTVL.

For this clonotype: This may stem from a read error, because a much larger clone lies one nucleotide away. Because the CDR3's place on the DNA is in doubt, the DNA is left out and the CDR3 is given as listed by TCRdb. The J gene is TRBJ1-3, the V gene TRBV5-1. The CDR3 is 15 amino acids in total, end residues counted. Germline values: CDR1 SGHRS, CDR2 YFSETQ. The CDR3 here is CASSWGQGSGNTTYF.

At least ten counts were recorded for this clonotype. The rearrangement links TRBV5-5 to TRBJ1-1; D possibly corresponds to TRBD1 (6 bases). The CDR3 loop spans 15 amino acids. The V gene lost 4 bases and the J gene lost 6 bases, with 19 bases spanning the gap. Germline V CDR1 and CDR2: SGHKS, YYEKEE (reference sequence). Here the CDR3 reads CASSREGGRSAEAFF. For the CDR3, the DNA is TGTGCCAGCAGCCGCGAAGGGGGGCGAAGCGCTGAAGCTTTCTTT.

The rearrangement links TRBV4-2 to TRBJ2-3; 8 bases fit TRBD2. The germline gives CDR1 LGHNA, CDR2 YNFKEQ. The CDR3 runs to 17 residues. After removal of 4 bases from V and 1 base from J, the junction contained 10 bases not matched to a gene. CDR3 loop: CASSPLDGGGRTDTQYF. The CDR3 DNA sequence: TGTGCCAGCAGCCCGTTAGATGGCGGGGGGCGCACAGATACGCAGTATTTT.

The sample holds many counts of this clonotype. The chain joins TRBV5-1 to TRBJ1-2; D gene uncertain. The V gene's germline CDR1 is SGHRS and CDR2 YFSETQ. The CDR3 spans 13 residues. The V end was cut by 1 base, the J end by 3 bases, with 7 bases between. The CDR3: CASSLIGDYGYTF. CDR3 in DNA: TGCGCCAGCAGCTTGATTGGAGACTATGGCTACACCTTC.

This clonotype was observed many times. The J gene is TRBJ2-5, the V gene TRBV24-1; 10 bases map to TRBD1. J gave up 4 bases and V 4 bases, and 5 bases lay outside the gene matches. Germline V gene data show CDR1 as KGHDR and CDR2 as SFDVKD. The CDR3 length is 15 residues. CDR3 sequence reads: CATSDLDRGSETQYF. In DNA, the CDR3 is TGTGCCACCAGTGACCTGGACAGGGGGTCAGAGACCCAGTACTTC.

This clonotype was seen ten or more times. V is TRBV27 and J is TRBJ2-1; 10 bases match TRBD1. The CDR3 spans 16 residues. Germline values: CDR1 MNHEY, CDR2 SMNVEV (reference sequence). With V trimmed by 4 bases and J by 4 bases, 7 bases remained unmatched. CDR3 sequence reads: CASSSGQGGFYNEQFF. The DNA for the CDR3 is TGTGCCAGCAGTTCAGGACAGGGGGGATTTTACAATGAGCAGTTCTTC.

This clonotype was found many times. CDR3 sequence: CASSLGADATDTQYF. For the CDR3, the DNA is TGTGCCAGCAGCTTAGGAGCCGACGCCACAGATACGCAGTATTTT. V and J are TRBV7-9 and TRBJ2-3; D uncertain. Trimming left V 1 base short and J 2 bases short, with 10 bases between. CDR3 length: 15 residues. Germline CDR1 reads SEHNR; CDR2 reads FQNEAQ (reference sequence).

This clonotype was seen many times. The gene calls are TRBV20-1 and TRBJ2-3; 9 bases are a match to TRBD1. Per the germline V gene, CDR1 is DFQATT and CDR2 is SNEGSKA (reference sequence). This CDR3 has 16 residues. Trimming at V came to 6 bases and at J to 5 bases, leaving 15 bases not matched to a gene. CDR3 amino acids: CSAISRTGEAEDTQYF. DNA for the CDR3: TGCAGTGCCATCAGTCGGACAGGGGAGGCCGAAGATACGCAGTATTTT.

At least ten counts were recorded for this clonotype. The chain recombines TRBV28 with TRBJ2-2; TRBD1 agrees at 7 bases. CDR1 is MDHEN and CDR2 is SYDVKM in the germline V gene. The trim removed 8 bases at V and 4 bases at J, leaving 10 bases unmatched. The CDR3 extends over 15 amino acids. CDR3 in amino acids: CASLDRVGITGELFF. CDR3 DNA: TGTGCCAGCCTCGACAGGGTAGGAATCACCGGGGAGCTGTTTTTT.

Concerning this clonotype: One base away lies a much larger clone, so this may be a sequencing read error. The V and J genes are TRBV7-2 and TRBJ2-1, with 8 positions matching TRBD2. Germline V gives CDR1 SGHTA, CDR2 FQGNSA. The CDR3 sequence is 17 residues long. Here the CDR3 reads CASSPLASGRYYNEKFF. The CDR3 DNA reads TGTGCCAGCAGCCCCCTGGCCAGCGGGAGATACTACAATGAGAAGTTCTTC.

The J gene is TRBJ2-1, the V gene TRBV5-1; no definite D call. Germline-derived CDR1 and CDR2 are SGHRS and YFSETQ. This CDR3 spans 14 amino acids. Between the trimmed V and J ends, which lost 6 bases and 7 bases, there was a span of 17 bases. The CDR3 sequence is CASNRDTGGNEQFF. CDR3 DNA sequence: TGCGCCAGCAACCGTGACACGGGTGGGAATGAGCAGTTCTTC.

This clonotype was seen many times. Here the CDR3 DNA reads TGTGCCAGCAGCTTAGTACGGACCGGCGGTGAGCAGTTCTTC. This codes for CASSLVRTGGEQFF. The chain has TRBV7-9 and TRBJ2-1, with D unclear. Trimming removed 1 base from V and 9 bases from J, with 13 bases in between. Per the germline V gene, CDR1 is SEHNR and CDR2 is FQNEAQ (reference sequence). The CDR3 has 14 amino acids. Drawing the rest from reference TRBV7-9 and TRBJ2-1, the complete variable domain is DTGVSQNPRHKITKRGQNVTFRCDPISEHNRLYWYRQTLGQGPEFLTYFQNEAQLEKSRLLSDRFSAERPKGSFSTLEIQRTEQGDSAMYLCASSLVRTGGEQFFGPGTRLTVL.

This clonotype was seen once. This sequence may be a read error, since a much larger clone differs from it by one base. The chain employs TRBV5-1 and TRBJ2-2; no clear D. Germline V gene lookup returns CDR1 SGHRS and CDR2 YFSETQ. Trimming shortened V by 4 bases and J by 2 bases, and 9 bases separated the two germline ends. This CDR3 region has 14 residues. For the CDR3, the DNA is TGCGCCAGCAGCGACGGGTCTAACACCGGGGAGCTGTTTTTT. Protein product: CASSDGSNTGELFF.

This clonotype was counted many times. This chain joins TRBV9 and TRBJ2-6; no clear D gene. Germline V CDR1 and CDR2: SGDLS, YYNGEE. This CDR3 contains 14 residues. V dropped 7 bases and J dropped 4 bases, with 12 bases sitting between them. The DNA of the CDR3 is TGTGCCAGCTCACTTACTGGGGGGGCCAACGTCCTGACTTTC. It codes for CASSLTGGANVLTF.

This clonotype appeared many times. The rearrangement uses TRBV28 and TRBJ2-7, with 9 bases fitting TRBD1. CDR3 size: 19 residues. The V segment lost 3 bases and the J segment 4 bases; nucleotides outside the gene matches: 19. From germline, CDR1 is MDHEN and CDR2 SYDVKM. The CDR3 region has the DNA TGTGCCAGCAGTTTCCCGGGACAGGGCAAATCTGGGGTCCATTACGAGCAGTACTTC. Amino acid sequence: CASSFPGQGKSGVHYEQYF.